This entry lists 17 T cell receptor beta chains sequenced from one sample in a study of molecular identifiers for immune sequencing clone quantification. Each CDR3 protein gets one entry after TCRdb re-called the PCR reads with MiXCR. The table lists more than 50,000 distinct CDR3 sequences, around a fifth of them singletons. Sample: naive CD8+ T cells from blood, with Jurkat cell RNA spiked in. This sample's subset: FACS-sorted CD8+CD4-CCR7+CD45RA+ naive T cells. These receptors originate from a human donor in good health. Some libraries in this study had Jurkat cell RNA spiked in.

This clonotype has ten or more counts. The CDR3 loop is CASSLAGRSGRNTIYF. CDR3 DNA sequence: TGTGCCAGCAGCTTAGCGGGCAGGTCGGGCCGAAACACCATATATTTT. The genes are TRBV7-2 and TRBJ1-3; D unresolved. With 0 bases removed from V and 5 bases from J, the gap between germline ends came to 14 bases. CDR3 length equals 16 residues. The germline CDR1 and CDR2 sequences are SGHTA and FQGNSA.

There are many counts of this clonotype. V is TRBV6-2 or TRBV6-3 and J is TRBJ2-3, with TRBD2 matching over 13 bases. The CDR3 length is 20 residues. V dropped 0 bases and J dropped 1; count of bases not matched to a gene: 10. CDR1 and CDR2 from the germline V gene are MNHEY and SVGEGT. The CDR3 sequence: CASSYSLTSGRAAGTDTQYF. CDR3 nucleotide sequence: TGTGCCAGCAGTTACTCACTTACTAGCGGGAGGGCCGCTGGCACAGATACGCAGTATTTT.

This clonotype has a count of ten or more. The chain couples TRBV10-3 to TRBJ2-2; D not resolved. The CDR3 contains 14 residues. Germline V gene sequence: CDR1 ENHRY, CDR2 SYGVKD. V was cut by 2 bases and J by 0 bases, with 4 bases left in between. The CDR3 here is CAISEASNTGELFF. The CDR3 bases are TGTGCCATCAGTGAGGCTTCGAACACCGGGGAGCTGTTTTTT.

This clonotype turned up a few times. The chain uses TRBV11-2 and TRBJ2-7; 7 nucleotides agree with TRBD2. This CDR3 region has 15 residues. With V trimmed by 4 bases and J by 5 bases, 11 bases remained unmatched. Germline V gives CDR1 SGHAT, CDR2 FQNNGV. Written as DNA, the CDR3 is TGTGCCAGCAGCTCGCGGGCTAGCGGCGTGGACGAGCAGTACTTC. This gives the protein CASSSRASGVDEQYF. Full variable domain (outside the CDR3, taken from reference TRBV11-2 and TRBJ2-7): EAGVAQSPRYKIIEKRQSVAFWCNPISGHATLYWYQQILGQGPKLLIQFQNNGVVDDSQLPKDRFSAERLKGVDSTLKIQPAKLEDSAVYLCASSSRASGVDEQYFGPGTRLTVT.

This clonotype showed up many times. V usage is TRBV3-1 and J usage is TRBJ2-5; 9 bases line up with TRBD1. V lost 4 bases, J lost 5 bases, and 8 bases stayed unmatched. CDR1 and CDR2 from the germline V gene are LGHDT and YNNKEL (reference sequence). The CDR3 covers 15 residues. CDR3 amino acids: CASSPTGGLKETQYF. The DNA for the CDR3 is TGTGCCAGCAGCCCGACAGGGGGTTTAAAGGAGACCCAGTACTTC.

Concerning this clonotype itself: The conserved closing phenylalanine or tryptophan is absent in this CDR3, likely reflecting a read error. The chain uses TRBV6-1 and TRBJ1-1; D uncertain. The V gene's germline CDR1 is MNHNS and CDR2 SASEGT. The CDR3 is 14 amino acids. Here the CDR3 DNA reads TGTGCCAGCCGTGACGTGCCTGGGAGCACTGAAGCTTTCTCT. Protein sequence: CASRDVPGSTEAFS.

V usage is TRBV5-6 and J usage is TRBJ2-1; 8 bases align to TRBD2. There are 17 residues in the CDR3. The trim removed 2 bases at V and 0 bases at J, leaving 7 bases unmatched. Germline V gene data show CDR1 as SGHDT and CDR2 as YYEEEE. Here the CDR3 DNA reads TGTGCCAGCAGCTTTGAAGCGGGAGTTGGCTCCTACAATGAGCAGTTCTTC. It encodes CASSFEAGVGSYNEQFF.

To note about this clonotype: This may be a read error: a much more frequent sequence differs by one nucleotide. This chain joins TRBV27 and TRBJ2-4; no definite D call. Germline lookup yields CDR1 MNHEY and CDR2 SMNVEV (reference sequence). This CDR3 comprises 14 residues. Trimming stripped 7 bases from V and 5 bases from J, with 15 bases between. CDR3 sequence: CASNYSPNQNIQYF. The CDR3 nucleotides are TGTGCCAGCAATTATTCGCCGAATCAAAACATTCAGTACTTC.

This clonotype was recorded only once. A much larger clone is a single base away; this may be a read error. This CDR3 is missing its conserved last phenylalanine or tryptophan, likely due to a read error. V gene TRBV6-4 combines with J gene TRBJ1-1; 9 nucleotides line up with TRBD1. The CDR3 contains 13 residues. The V and J ends lost 6 bases and 4 bases, in that order; junction bases with no gene match: 3. Germline CDR1 and CDR2: MRHNA and SNTAGT. CDR3 region: CASRGQGSTEAFL. The DNA of the CDR3 is TGTGCCAGCAGGGGACAGGGAAGCACTGAAGCTTTCCTT.

The table lists this clonotype with many counts. The chain joins TRBV7-9 to TRBJ2-2, with a weak D call TRBD2 (5 bases). There are 15 residues in the CDR3. V was clipped by 6 bases and J by 7 bases, with 18 bases between them. Germline lookup yields CDR1 SEHNR and CDR2 FQNEAQ (reference sequence). In DNA, the CDR3 is TGTGCCAGCAGGGCCCCGTCTAGCTGGGGCGGGGAGCTGTTTTTT. It specifies CASRAPSSWGGELFF. Full variable domain (rest looked up from reference TRBV7-9 and TRBJ2-2): DTGVSQNPRHKITKRGQNVTFRCDPISEHNRLYWYRQTLGQGPEFLTYFQNEAQLEKSRLLSDRFSAERPKGSFSTLEIQRTEQGDSAMYLCASRAPSSWGGELFFGEGSRLTVL.

Details on this clonotype: This may be a read error, as it is one base from a much larger clone. The chain carries TRBV9 and TRBJ2-3, with 12 bases aligning to TRBD2. The length of the CDR3 is 15 residues. The germline CDR1 and CDR2 sequences are SGDLS and YYNGEE. This chain's CDR3 is CAGSPSGRERDTQYF. The CDR3, as DNA: TGTGCCGGCAGCCCTAGCGGGAGGGAGAGAGATACGCAGTATTTT.

A word on this clonotype: A much larger clone lies one base from this, so it may be a read error. The chain has TRBV28 and TRBJ2-3, with no clear D. This CDR3 region has 16 residues. Trimming took 3 bases from V and 1 from J, leaving 14 bases between them. The germline gives CDR1 MDHEN, CDR2 SYDVKM. The CDR3: CASSFVSSVGTDTQYF. In DNA, the CDR3 is TGTGCCAGCAGTTTTGTATCGTCGGTCGGCACAGATACGCAGTATTTT.

Note on this clonotype: This may arise from a read error, as a much more abundant clone is one base away. The chain links TRBV15 to TRBJ2-3; 8 bases are shared with TRBD2. The length of the CDR3 is 16 residues. CDR1 is LNHNV, CDR2 YYDKDF, per germline (reference sequence). The CDR3 bases are TGTGCCACCAGCAGAGGAAGGACTAGCCGCACAGATACGCGGTATTTT. Its protein product is CATSRGRTSRTDTRYF.

This clonotype has a single count. A much larger clonotype is one base distant, so this may be a read error. The J gene is TRBJ1-4, the V gene TRBV6-5, with no clear D. Trimming cost V 2 bases and J 4 bases, with 14 bases left between them. Germline V CDR1 and CDR2: MNHEY, SVGAGI. The CDR3 totals 16 residues. The CDR3: CASSYPPRGYNEKLFF. CDR3 nucleotides: TGTGCCAGCAGTTACCCCCCCCGCGGATATAATGAAAAACTGTTTTTT.

V is TRBV7-8 and J is TRBJ2-3; 8 positions agree with TRBD1. The V gene end was trimmed by 8 bases and the J gene end by 14 bases; junction bases not matched to a gene: 21. This CDR3 has 15 amino acids. The germline V gene encodes CDR1 SGHVS and CDR2 FQNEAQ. The CDR3 sequence: CASQTGQGSTDTRYF. The CDR3 region has the DNA TGTGCCAGCCAAACCGGACAGGGAAGCACAGATACCCGGTATTTT.

In this sample, this clonotype turned up many times. The chain uses TRBV7-6 and TRBJ1-1; D is perhaps TRBD1 (6 bases). Germline V CDR1 and CDR2: SGHVS, FNYEAQ. The CDR3 is made up of 13 amino acids. Trimming shortened V by 0 bases and J by 7 bases, and 9 bases separated the two germline ends. CDR3 region: CASSLAAGVEAFF. The CDR3 DNA sequence: TGTGCCAGCAGCTTAGCTGCAGGGGTTGAAGCTTTCTTT.

This clonotype appeared many times. The chain is built from TRBV5-4 and TRBJ2-7; 8 nucleotides line up with TRBD1. The germline V gene encodes CDR1 SGHNT and CDR2 YYREEE (reference sequence). The CDR3 runs to 17 residues. Germline trimming cut 0 bases from V and 4 bases from J; bases unmatched to any gene: 12. The CDR3 region is CASSLDIRQGIKYEQYF. The CDR3 region has the DNA TGTGCCAGCAGCTTGGATATCCGACAGGGGATTAAGTACGAGCAGTACTTC.